These 20 T cell receptor beta chains originate from one sample sequenced in a study of blood T cells in healthy people across ages (dated by TCRdb to the mid-2010s). Libraries were made using 5' RACE. Sequencer: Illumina HiSeq 2500. A second PCR of about 7 to 12 cycles was run with a J-beta primer mix and a sample-barcoded 5' primer. The public sequencing data were trimmed at Q25 with fastp and processed into clonotypes with MiXCR by TCRdb, which kept only in-frame beta chains. Each entry is one CDR3 protein sequence, shown with its most common DNA and genes. The sample includes about 650,000 distinct CDR3 sequences, with approximately 52% observed a single time. The ten most abundant clones make up approximately 13% of the sample. Material for sequencing was blood. These receptors all stem from a woman of 80 years or more in good health.

In this sample, this clonotype turned up a few times. A much bigger clone sits one base away, suggesting this may be a read error. V is TRBV21-1 and J is TRBJ2-7; the table's TRBD2 call for D was not verified on the DNA. TRBV21-1 corresponds to a pseudogene. This CDR3 spans 13 amino acids. Written as DNA, the CDR3 is TGTGCCACCGCGGGAGACACATCCGATGAGCAGTACTTC. As protein: CATAGDTSDEQYF.

The chain's CDR3 is CASKEEPGEVVYEQYF. The CDR3 DNA follows: TGTGCCAGCAAAGAGGAGCCAGGGGAGGTAGTCTACGAGCAGTACTTC. V and J are TRBV21-1 and TRBJ2-4; the table assigns TRBD1, which was not confirmed against the DNA. Near its end, the DNA agrees better with TRBJ2-7, so the J call may be wrong. TRBV21-1 is noted as a pseudogene. The CDR3 extends over 16 amino acids.

About this clonotype: This sequence may be a read error, since a much larger clone differs from it by one base. The chain couples TRBV14 to TRBJ2-7, with D maybe TRBD2 (5 bases). The CDR3 is 14 amino acids. CDR1 SGHDN and CDR2 FVKESK come from the germline V gene. The CDR3 nucleotides are TGTGCCAACAGCCACCTCGGGGAGTCCTACGAGCAGTACTTC. This gives the protein CANSHLGESYEQYF.

This clonotype turned up a few times. The gene calls are TRBV6-5 and TRBJ2-1; D gene unclear. V dropped 2 bases and J dropped 0 bases, with 8 bases sitting between them. Germline V CDR1 and CDR2: MNHEY, SVGAGI. The CDR3 extends over 15 amino acids. The CDR3 bases are TGTGCCAGCAGTTACGCTGGTTTCTCCTACAATGAGCAGTTCTTC. Translation gives CASSYAGFSYNEQFF.

The chain combines TRBV3-1 with TRBJ2-7; a weak D match, TRBD1 (6 bases). The germline gives CDR1 LGHDT, CDR2 YNNKEL (reference sequence). Trimming removed 1 base at V and 6 bases at J, with 13 bases between. The CDR3 has 14 amino acids. CDR3 DNA: TGTGCCAGCAGCCAAGGTCAGGGGCGAAGCGAGCAGTACTTC. Translation: CASSQGQGRSEQYF.

The chain employs TRBV12-3 or TRBV12-4 and TRBJ1-2, with no clear D. The CDR3 is 16 amino acids. V was trimmed by 5 bases and J by 4 bases, leaving 20 bases between them. CDR3 in amino acids: CASSPPGSGPGYGYTF. CDR3 nucleotides: TGTGCCAGCAGTCCTCCGGGCAGTGGGCCAGGCTATGGCTACACCTTC.

This clonotype has just a few counts. It may be a read error: a sequence one base away is much more abundant. This sequence joins TRBV5-1 and TRBJ2-7; D may be TRBD2 (6 bases). Trimming cost V 0 bases and J 7 bases, with 20 bases left between them. CDR3 length: 16 residues. Germline V gives CDR1 SGHRS, CDR2 YFSETQ. The CDR3 region is CASSLVVGGPPNEQYF. In nucleotides, the CDR3 is TGCGCCAGCAGCTTGGTCGTGGGAGGACCCCCCAATGAGCAGTACTTC.

The J gene is TRBJ1-2, the V gene TRBV20-1; possible D gene TRBD1, 5 bases. Trimming pared 3 bases from V and 4 bases from J, leaving 9 bases between. This CDR3 contains 12 residues. Germline CDR1 is DFQATT and CDR2 is SNEGSKA (reference sequence). In DNA form, the CDR3 reads TGCAGTGCTAGGACAGCCAGCTATGGCTACACCTTC. It is translated as CSARTASYGYTF.

As concerns this clonotype: One base away lies a much larger clone, so this may be a sequencing read error. Lacking the conserved final phenylalanine or tryptophan, this CDR3 likely reflects a read error. The chain carries TRBV6-2 or TRBV6-3 and TRBJ2-1; no definite D call. The CDR3 contains 11 residues. Germline V CDR1 and CDR2: MNHEY, SVGEGT. V lost 4 bases to trimming and J lost 6 bases, with 4 bases between them. The CDR3 sequence is CASSSINEQFV. CDR3 coding DNA: TGTGCCAGCAGTTCCATCAATGAGCAGTTCGTC.

With respect to this clonotype: With a much larger clone just one base away, this may be a read error. This chain connects TRBV27 to TRBJ2-3; TRBD1 is a possible D gene (6 bases). CDR1 is MNHEY, CDR2 SMNVEV, per germline (reference sequence). V shed 7 bases and J shed 2 bases, with 10 bases lying between them. The CDR3 sequence is 13 residues long. The CDR3 DNA reads TGTGCCAGCATGAGACAGGCCACAGATACGCAGTATTTT. The encoded protein is CASMRQATDTQYF.

This chain joins TRBV27 and TRBJ2-1; 13 nucleotides agree with TRBD2. This CDR3 region has 16 residues. Germline CDR1 and CDR2: MNHEY and SMNVEV (reference sequence). Trimming removed 6 bases from V and 4 bases from J; junction bases left unmatched: 6. In nucleotides, the CDR3 is TGTGCCAGCAGCACTAGCGGGGGGGACTTTTACAATGAGCAGTTCTTC. It codes for CASSTSGGDFYNEQFF.

This clonotype was counted ten times or more. The chain combines TRBV29-1 with TRBJ1-1, with 8 bases that match TRBD1. There are 13 residues in the CDR3. The V segment lost 6 bases and the J segment 5 bases; nucleotides outside the gene matches: 8. Looked up from germline, CDR1 is SQVTM and CDR2 is ANQGSEA. Written as DNA, the CDR3 is TGCAGCGTCGACAGGGGTTGGGAGACTGAAGCTTTCTTT. Translated, it gives CSVDRGWETEAFF.

This clonotype was recorded many times. The V and J genes are TRBV27 and TRBJ1-2; D possibly corresponds to TRBD1 (5 bases). The germline gives CDR1 MNHEY, CDR2 SMNVEV (reference sequence). Trimming removed 6 bases from V and 5 bases from J, with 13 bases in between. The CDR3 contains 13 residues. CDR3 sequence reads: CASRSTGLYGYTF. In nucleotides, the CDR3 is TGTGCCAGCAGGTCTACAGGCCTGTATGGCTACACCTTC.

The table lists this clonotype with a few counts. The chain combines TRBV12-3 or TRBV12-4 with TRBJ2-7; tentative D call: TRBD1 (6 bases). The CDR3 runs to 14 residues. The V end lost 5 bases, the J end lost 2 bases, and 13 bases lay between the germline ends. The CDR3 nucleotides are TGTGCCAGCAGTCGTCAGGGGAGCCCCTACGAGCAGTACTTC. This gives the protein CASSRQGSPYEQYF.

The V gene is TRBV5-1, the J gene TRBJ1-5; D uncertain. Trimming stripped 4 bases from V and 7 bases from J, with 12 bases between. The CDR3 extends over 13 amino acids. Germline V gives CDR1 SGHRS, CDR2 YFSETQ. This CDR3 reads CASSMGMGQPQHF. DNA of the CDR3: TGCGCCAGCAGCATGGGTATGGGGCAGCCCCAGCATTTT.

The chain recombines TRBV28 with TRBJ2-1, with TRBD2 as a possible D gene (6 bases). The CDR3 is 15 amino acids. V lost 6 bases and J lost 3, with 15 bases in between. Germline-derived CDR1 and CDR2 are MDHEN and SYDVKM. The CDR3 nucleotides read TGTGCCAGCAGCCCCAGGACTATAGTCTACAATGAGCAGTTCTTC. This codes for CASSPRTIVYNEQFF.

This clonotype came up many times. The chain links TRBV7-2 to TRBJ2-3; tentative D call: TRBD1 (5 bases). Germline V gene lookup returns CDR1 SGHTA and CDR2 FQGNSA. CDR3 length: 14 amino acids. The germline V and J ends were trimmed by 3 bases and 4 bases, with 11 bases remaining between them. Written as DNA, the CDR3 is TGTGCCAGCAGCTTCAACAGGCGGCCAGATACGCAGTATTTT. Amino acids: CASSFNRRPDTQYF.

About this clonotype: The junction shows a germline mismatch at one end, possibly a read error. V and J are TRBV5-1 and TRBJ1-2; a weak D match, TRBD1 (5 bases). Germline loops: CDR1 SGHRS, CDR2 YFSETQ. The CDR3 runs to 13 residues. The chain's CDR3 is CASSTGERHGFTF. CDR3 bases: TGCGCCAGCAGCACAGGAGAGCGGCATGGCTTCACCTTC. Together with reference TRBV5-1 and TRBJ1-2, the CDR3 gives the full variable domain: KAGVTQTPRYLIKTRGQQVTLSCSPISGHRSVSWYQQTPGQGLQFLFEYFSETQRNKGNFPGRFSGRQFSNSRSEMNVSTLELGDSALYLCASSTGERHGFTFGSGTRLTVV.

The chain joins TRBV6-6 to TRBJ1-5; the match to TRBD1 covers 9 bases. The germline V gene has CDR1 MNHNY and CDR2 SVGAGI (reference sequence). CDR3 size: 13 residues. Trimming removed 9 bases from V and 7 bases from J; junction bases left unmatched: 7. The CDR3 reads CASGTGFMQPQHF. The CDR3 DNA follows: TGTGCCAGTGGGACAGGGTTTATGCAGCCCCAGCATTTT.

This clonotype appeared a few times. This may arise from a read error, as a much more abundant clone is one base away. The genes are TRBV7-7 and TRBJ2-7, with unresolved D. TRBJ2-5 matches the DNA end more closely, so the J call is doubtful. Germline V CDR1 and CDR2: SSHAT, FNYEAQ (reference sequence). The CDR3 has 14 residues. The CDR3 region has the DNA TGTGCCAGCAGTGCTACATACCAGCCGGAGACCCAGTACTTC. Encoded protein: CASSATYQPETQYF.